This T cell receptor beta chain derives from a study of T cell repertoires in cytomegalovirus infection. About the research overall: Indicated by public TCR beta signatures were CMV infection and matching HLA type. Study-level results: Based on cumulative public TCR beta family frequency, carriers of CMV plus the relevant HLA were identified.

CDR1 is LGHNA and CDR2 is YNFKEQ in the germline V gene. Trimming took 4 bases from V and 2 from J, leaving 14 bases between them. The CDR3 sequence is 15 residues long. TCRdb called the reads again in MiXCR, with one record for every CDR3 protein. The sample yields nearly 650,000 distinct CDR3 sequences, 20% to 25% seen once. This clonotype was observed a handful of times. Its target is not known. The sample taken for sequencing was CD8+ T cells from PBMCs. The chain carries TRBV4-2 and TRBJ1-2; D not certain. This TCR was sampled from a human donor in good health (CMV status not recorded). Some clones in this sample may be carry-over from other donors' samples. The CDR3 spells CASSPRSRENYGYTF. Written as DNA, the CDR3 is TGTGCCAGCAGCCCAAGGTCTAGGGAGAACTATGGCTACACCTTC.